Listed here are 24 T cell receptor beta chains from one sample, sequenced in a study of blood T cell repertoires in COVID-19. Data came from immunoSEQ multiplex PCR; TCRdb stores just in-frame clones and leaves some out. The data contain more than 60,000 clones, approximately 84% of them seen just once; the ten biggest clones take up about an eighth. Sequencing was carried out using peripheral blood. The receptors originated from a man aged 50 to 59 with COVID-19, enrolled during active disease.

The J gene is TRBJ1-3, the V gene TRBV7-9; TRBD1 matches at 9 bases. This CDR3 spans 12 amino acids. Germline trimming cut 5 bases from V and 15 bases from J; bases unmatched to any gene: 8. Germline lookup yields CDR1 SEHNR and CDR2 FQNEAQ (reference sequence). The CDR3 sequence is CASSPGTGPTYF. In DNA form, the CDR3 reads TGTGCCAGCAGCCCCGGGACAGGGCCAACATATTTT.

The rearrangement uses TRBV12-5 and TRBJ2-3; 13 positions match TRBD2. The CDR3 is made up of 16 amino acids. Trimming cost V 6 bases and J 2 bases; bases outside gene matches: 5. CDR1 is LGHNT and CDR2 is FRNRAP in the germline V gene. The CDR3 sequence: CASGIGTSGNTDTQYF. The CDR3 nucleotides are TGTGCTAGTGGAATAGGGACTAGCGGGAACACAGATACGCAGTATTTT.

This clone has just one count. This rearrangement joins TRBV14 to TRBJ1-2; D not resolved. This CDR3 region has 18 residues. Germline V CDR1 and CDR2: SGHDN, FVKESK. Deletions cut 0 bases from V and 2 bases from J, with 19 bases between. The CDR3, as DNA: TGTGCCAGCAGCCAAGAAAGTATTTGGCCGGGATCCAACTATGGCTACACCTTC. This codes for CASSQESIWPGSNYGYTF. Full variable domain (missing parts from reference TRBV14 and TRBJ1-2): EAGVTQFPSHSVIEKGQTVTLRCDPISGHDNLYWYRRVMGKEIKFLLHFVKESKQDESGMPNNRFLAERTGGTYSTLKVQPAELEDSGVYFCASSQESIWPGSNYGYTFGSGTRLTVV.

The CDR3 reads CASSLDRVETQYF. CDR3 nucleotide sequence: TGTGCCAGCAGCCTAGACAGGGTAGAGACCCAGTACTTC. The chain has TRBV7-6 and TRBJ2-5, with TRBD1 matching over 7 bases. The V gene end was trimmed by 5 bases and the J gene end by 4 bases; junction bases not matched to a gene: 4. This CDR3 comprises 13 residues. The germline gives CDR1 SGHVS, CDR2 FNYEAQ.

The rearrangement links TRBV2 to TRBJ2-3; 11 bases fit TRBD2. The germline gives CDR1 SNHLY, CDR2 FYNNEI. The CDR3 is 15 amino acids. Losses at the gene ends were 3 bases for V and 7 bases for J; bases not matched to a gene: 6. The CDR3 is CASSDGTSGFNTQYF. CDR3 bases: TGTGCCAGCAGTGACGGGACTAGCGGTTTCAATACGCAGTATTTT.

The chain joins TRBV7-2 to TRBJ2-5; D not resolved. Per the germline V gene, CDR1 is SGHTA and CDR2 is FQGNSA. Trimming removed 2 bases from V and 4 bases from J, with 8 bases in between. The CDR3 extends over 13 amino acids. CDR3 loop: CASSLNSIETQYF. The CDR3 DNA sequence: TGTGCCAGCAGCTTAAACAGTATAGAGACCCAGTACTTC.

The CDR3 DNA reads TGTGCCAGCAGTTATTGGGCGGGGGGGCGCGATGAGCAGTTCTTC. It encodes CASSYWAGGRDEQFF. The chain carries TRBV6-2 or TRBV6-3 and TRBJ2-1; 9 nucleotides agree with TRBD2. This CDR3 is built from 15 residues. From germline, CDR1 is MNHEY and CDR2 SVGEGT. Trimming took 3 bases from V and 8 from J; bases not matched to a gene: 8.

The V and J genes are TRBV11-2 and TRBJ1-2; 10 bases are a match to TRBD1. The CDR3 has 14 residues. Germline trimming cut 4 bases from V and 6 bases from J; bases unmatched to any gene: 5. CDR1 is SGHAT and CDR2 is FQNNGV in the germline V gene. The CDR3 DNA follows: TGTGCCAGCAGCTCCGCCGGGACAGGGGATGGCTACACCTTC. Amino acids: CASSSAGTGDGYTF.

The chain uses TRBV6-5 and TRBJ2-3, with 10 bases aligning to TRBD1. The CDR3 sequence is 16 residues long. After removal of 3 bases from V and 0 bases from J, the junction contained 3 bases not matched to a gene. CDR1 and CDR2 (germline): MNHEY, SVGAGI. The CDR3 DNA reads TGTGCCAGCAGTTATGGGACAGGGGCTAGCACAGATACGCAGTATTTT. Amino acid sequence: CASSYGTGASTDTQYF.

The chain links TRBV27 to TRBJ2-5; 8 positions match TRBD1. The CDR3 totals 14 residues. Germline values: CDR1 MNHEY, CDR2 SMNVEV (reference sequence). J lost 4 bases, V lost 7 bases, and 8 bases had no gene match. The CDR3 DNA reads as TGTGCCAGCACAAAGGCAGGGGGCCCAGAGACCCAGTACTTC. Translated, it gives CASTKAGGPETQYF.

The chain links TRBV19 to TRBJ2-7; 7 bases agree with TRBD1. This CDR3 region has 14 residues. Trimming cost V 6 bases and J 6 bases; bases outside gene matches: 11. Germline CDR1 LNHDA, CDR2 SQIVND (reference sequence). The CDR3 nucleotides are TGTGCCAGTAGGACCGGGACAGCGGCAGCCGAGCAGTACTTC. Its translation is CASRTGTAAAEQYF.

V usage is TRBV19 and J usage is TRBJ1-3; no clear D gene. The CDR3 totals 17 residues. Looked up from germline, CDR1 is LNHDA and CDR2 is SQIVND (reference sequence). The V end was cut by 5 bases, the J end by 0 bases, with 17 bases between. Here the CDR3 DNA reads TGTGCCAGTAGTTTAAGGCTTGCGGGCCCCTCTGGAAACACCATATATTTT. Encoded protein: CASSLRLAGPSGNTIYF.

This chain uses TRBV5-6 with TRBJ2-5, with a possible D match to TRBD1 (7 bases). V was clipped by 1 base and J by 5 bases, with 9 bases between them. The V gene's germline CDR1 is SGHDT and CDR2 YYEEEE. The CDR3 runs 13 residues. The CDR3 DNA sequence: TGTGCCAGCAGCTTGTCAGGGGGGGAGACCCAGTACTTC. Protein sequence: CASSLSGGETQYF.

V is TRBV15 and J is TRBJ2-1; 7 bases agree with TRBD2. The germline V gene has CDR1 LNHNV and CDR2 YYDKDF (reference sequence). The trim removed 0 bases at V and 10 bases at J, leaving 9 bases unmatched. The CDR3 is 15 amino acids. In nucleotides, the CDR3 is TGTGCCACCAGCAGAGATAGAGGTCAAGCGGGGGAGCAGTTCTTC. As protein: CATSRDRGQAGEQFF.

The CDR3 bases are TGTGCCAGAACCGAGTGGGGGCTCGTGAATGAGCAGTTCTTC. Its protein is CARTEWGLVNEQFF. This chain connects TRBV5-8 to TRBJ2-1, with TRBD1 as a possible D gene (6 bases). CDR1 SGHTS and CDR2 YDEGEE come from the germline V gene. The CDR3 runs 14 residues. V was shortened by 8 bases and J by 7 bases, with 19 bases between the two germline ends.

This chain joins TRBV6-5 and TRBJ2-3; no definite D call. There are 14 residues in the CDR3. Trimming left V 1 base short and J 4 bases short, with 9 bases between. Germline V gene data show CDR1 as MNHEY and CDR2 as SVGAGI. The CDR3 reads CASSYYASPDTQYF. The CDR3 nucleotides are TGTGCCAGCAGTTACTACGCCAGTCCAGATACGCAGTATTTT.

The CDR3 sequence: CASSYSSGWGEQFF. CDR3 coding DNA: TGTGCCAGCAGTTACTCGAGTGGTTGGGGCGAGCAGTTCTTC. The rearrangement joins TRBV6-5 to TRBJ2-1; weak D call: TRBD1 (5 bases). Trimming took 0 bases from V and 10 from J, leaving 13 bases between them. The CDR3 has 14 residues. The germline gives CDR1 MNHEY, CDR2 SVGAGI.

The CDR3 nucleotides are TGCGCCAGCAGCTCGACTGACAGGGGGCTCCTAGGAGAGGAGCTGTTTTTT. Its protein is CASSSTDRGLLGEELFF. The chain has TRBV5-1 and TRBJ2-2; 10 bases align to TRBD1. V was clipped by 3 bases and J by 10 bases; unmatched bases: 15. From germline, CDR1 is SGHRS and CDR2 YFSETQ. The CDR3 has 17 amino acids.

This chain uses TRBV7-2 with TRBJ2-5; possible D gene TRBD2, 6 bases. V shed 3 bases and J shed 2 bases, with 7 bases lying between them. The CDR3 is made up of 13 amino acids. Germline-derived CDR1 and CDR2 are SGHTA and FQGNSA. The DNA for the CDR3 is TGTGCCAGCAGCTTGAGCGGGCAAGAGACCCAGTACTTC. Its translation is CASSLSGQETQYF. The complete variable domain, with remaining parts taken from reference TRBV7-2 and TRBJ2-5, reads GAGVSQSPSNKVTEKGKDVELRCDPISGHTALYWYRQSLGQGLEFLIYFQGNSAPDKSGLPSDRFSAERTGGSVSTLTIQRTQQEDSAVYLCASSLSGQETQYFGPGTRLLVL.

The V gene is TRBV6-6, the J gene TRBJ1-2; no clear D gene. V was clipped by 6 bases and J by 2 bases, with 10 bases between them. This CDR3 is built from 13 residues. Germline V CDR1 and CDR2: MNHNY, SVGAGI (reference sequence). For the CDR3, the DNA is TGTGCCAGCAGCTATGAGATGAACTATGGCTACACCTTC. Translated, it gives CASSYEMNYGYTF.

V and J are TRBV7-8 and TRBJ1-6, with D tentatively TRBD1 (6 bases). Germline V gene sequence: CDR1 SGHVS, CDR2 FQNEAQ. Trimming removed 5 bases at V and 11 bases at J, with 16 bases between. The CDR3 consists of 14 residues. The CDR3 loop reads CASSPQGGGPPLHF. CDR3 DNA: TGTGCCAGCAGCCCACAAGGGGGGGGTCCACCCCTCCACTTT.

The CDR3 nucleotides read TGTGCCACCAGCCCAGAATTCACGGGTGTGTTGCTGCCCCAGCATTTT. The encoded protein is CATSPEFTGVLLPQHF. The chain employs TRBV15 and TRBJ1-5; D unclear. With 5 bases removed from V and 9 bases from J, the gap between germline ends came to 23 bases. The CDR3 length is 16 residues. CDR1 and CDR2 (germline): LNHNV, YYDKDF (reference sequence).

The chain joins TRBV7-8 to TRBJ2-3, with D maybe TRBD1 (5 bases). Germline V gives CDR1 SGHVS, CDR2 FQNEAQ. Deletions cut 1 base from V and 5 bases from J, with 13 bases between. The CDR3 has 15 residues. The CDR3 spells CASSLGVGVGDTQYF. The CDR3 nucleotides read TGTGCCAGCAGCTTAGGTGTAGGGGTTGGAGATACGCAGTATTTT.

This chain joins TRBV7-8 and TRBJ1-2, with D perhaps matching TRBD1 (6 bases). Germline V gene data show CDR1 as SGHVS and CDR2 as FQNEAQ. V shed 2 bases and J shed 2 bases, with 18 bases lying between them. The CDR3 has 17 residues. CDR3 protein: CASSLRIVSGQNYGYTF. The CDR3 DNA reads as TGTGCCAGCAGCTTACGCATCGTGAGCGGACAGAACTATGGCTACACCTTC.